This TCR beta chain stems from a study of cytomegalovirus exposure and HLA in healthy donors. This clone was seen more than once but under ten times. Despite likely unrecorded immune exposures, the donors were nominally healthy at the time of sampling. Primers included in the PCR were 60 Vbeta and 13 Jbeta primers. TCRdb keeps only in-frame clones here, not all; method: immunoSEQ multiplex PCR. The table lists about 140,000 clones, roughly 80% of them singletons. Germline loops: CDR1 MNHNS, CDR2 SASEGT. V gave up 4 bases and J gave up 0 bases, with 9 bases separating them. The CDR3 sequence is 14 residues long.

The chain carries TRBV6-1 and TRBJ1-2; D call uncertain. Sequencing input: PBMCs. This clonotype originated in a young woman in good health and CMV-seronegative. The CDR3 DNA reads TGTGCCAGCAGTGTGCGGGGAGCTAACTATGGCTACACCTTC. Its protein is CASSVRGANYGYTF.